These 20 T cell receptor beta chains were all obtained from the same sample, sequenced in a study of cytomegalovirus exposure and HLA in healthy donors. PCR was performed using 60 Vbeta and 13 Jbeta primers. Produced via immunoSEQ multiplex PCR; TCRdb's table is partial and in-frame only. The sample contains 200,000 to 300,000 clones, roughly four fifths of which appear only once. Material: PBMCs. The receptors shown here come from a woman in her fifties or sixties in good health and CMV-seropositive.

This clone was counted once. The chain couples TRBV18 to TRBJ1-1; 7 bases line up with TRBD1. V shed 0 bases and J 5 bases; nucleotides not matched to a gene: 3. The germline gives CDR1 KGHSH, CDR2 LQKENI. This CDR3 comprises 14 residues. The CDR3 DNA follows: TGTGCCAGCTCACCACCAGGGGGCCGGACTGAAGCTTTCTTT. Amino acid sequence: CASSPPGGRTEAFF.

The V and J genes are TRBV18 and TRBJ2-5, with 10 positions matching TRBD2. CDR1 is KGHSH, CDR2 LQKENI, per germline. The CDR3 extends over 17 amino acids. The V and J ends lost 3 bases and 1 base, in that order; junction bases with no gene match: 8. CDR3 sequence (DNA): TGTGCCAGCTCACCCCCCCTAGCGGGAGTGGTCCAAGAGACCCAGTACTTC. Translating it yields CASSPPLAGVVQETQYF.

The rearrangement links TRBV5-1 to TRBJ2-5; D is perhaps TRBD2 (6 bases). Trimming left V 4 bases short and J 1 base short, with 11 bases between. The CDR3 has 14 amino acids. The germline CDR1 and CDR2 sequences are SGHRS and YFSETQ. The CDR3 DNA follows: TGCGCCAGCAGCCCCGGGACTCTCCAAGAGACCCAGTACTTC. It encodes CASSPGTLQETQYF.

The CDR3 reads CASRRDRGPDTQYF. The CDR3 DNA is TGTGCCAGCAGACGGGACAGGGGGCCAGATACGCAGTATTTT. The V call is TRBV2, the J call TRBJ2-3; 12 nucleotides align to TRBD1. The CDR3 spans 14 residues. Trimming at V came to 6 bases and at J to 4 bases, leaving 2 bases not matched to a gene. Germline CDR1 and CDR2: SNHLY and FYNNEI.

The chain couples TRBV28 to TRBJ2-5, with 11 bases aligning to TRBD2. V gave up 7 bases and J gave up 5 bases; unmatched junction bases: 12. This CDR3 is built from 16 residues. The V gene's germline CDR1 is MDHEN and CDR2 SYDVKM. In nucleotides, the CDR3 is TGTGCCAGCATATCAATAGCGGGAGGGCAGTTCGAGACCCAGTACTTC. This sequence encodes CASISIAGGQFETQYF.

This clone has just one count. The chain links TRBV19 to TRBJ2-2, with 7 bases matching TRBD2. With 5 bases clipped from V and 8 bases from J, the junction kept 5 bases outside the gene matches. Germline V lookup: CDR1 LNHDA, CDR2 SQIVND (reference sequence). The CDR3 length is 13 residues. CDR3 nucleotides: TGTGCCAGTAGTCAGACTAGCTCTGGGGAGCTGTTTTTT. This gives the protein CASSQTSSGELFF.

V usage is TRBV28 and J usage is TRBJ1-5, with TRBD1 matching 7 bases. This CDR3 is built from 15 residues. V shed 7 bases, J shed 4 bases, and the junction held 10 bases outside the gene matches. Germline V gene sequence: CDR1 MDHEN, CDR2 SYDVKM. CDR3 sequence reads: CASTLTGRWNQPQHF. CDR3 sequence (DNA): TGTGCCAGCACCCTGACAGGGCGGTGGAATCAGCCCCAGCATTTT.

The V call is TRBV25-1, the J call TRBJ2-1; 8 positions match TRBD1. The CDR3 spans 17 residues. Germline V gene data show CDR1 as MGHDK and CDR2 as SYGVNS. Losses at the gene ends were 4 bases for V and 2 bases for J; bases not matched to a gene: 10. CDR3 residues: CASSGWKQGVPYNEQFF. CDR3 nucleotides: TGTGCCAGCAGTGGGTGGAAACAGGGGGTGCCCTACAATGAGCAGTTCTTC.

The chain has TRBV11-1 and TRBJ2-7; D may be TRBD1 (6 bases). The CDR3 loop spans 15 amino acids. The germline V and J ends were trimmed by 2 bases and 4 bases, with 15 bases remaining between them. From germline, CDR1 is SGHAT and CDR2 FQDESV (reference sequence). Here the CDR3 reads CASSLFPEGEYEQYF. CDR3 coding DNA: TGTGCCAGCAGCTTATTCCCAGAGGGGGAATACGAGCAGTACTTC.

The table lists this clone with a count of one. This sequence joins TRBV21-1 and TRBJ2-1; TRBD1, as called in the table, went unchecked against the DNA. TRBV21-1 is a known pseudogene. This CDR3 has 14 amino acids. CDR3 region: CASREPLRDNEQFF. CDR3 DNA sequence: TGTGCCAGCAGGGAGCCGCTCAGGGACAATGAGCAGTTCTTC.

The chain is built from TRBV5-1 and TRBJ1-1, with D uncertain. Per the germline V gene, CDR1 is SGHRS and CDR2 is YFSETQ. The CDR3 contains 13 residues. Between the trimmed V and J ends, which lost 0 bases and 1 base, there was a span of 4 bases. In nucleotides, the CDR3 is TGCGCCAGCAGCTTGGTAGCGAACACTGAAGCTTTCTTT. It translates to CASSLVANTEAFF. The complete variable domain, with remaining parts taken from reference TRBV5-1 and TRBJ1-1, reads KAGVTQTPRYLIKTRGQQVTLSCSPISGHRSVSWYQQTPGQGLQFLFEYFSETQRNKGNFPGRFSGRQFSNSRSEMNVSTLELGDSALYLCASSLVANTEAFFGQGTRLTVV.

This chain joins TRBV21-1 and TRBJ1-5. TRBV21-1 is a pseudogene segment. CDR3 length: 17 residues. Here the CDR3 DNA reads TGTGCCAGCAGCTCCCCCGGGTGGGTGGTCTCAAATCAGCCCCAGCATTTT. This codes for CASSSPGWVVSNQPQHF.

This rearrangement joins TRBV18 to TRBJ1-1, with TRBD1 matching 10 bases. The CDR3 length is 15 residues. V dropped 0 bases and J dropped 8; count of bases not matched to a gene: 6. The V gene's germline CDR1 is KGHSH and CDR2 LQKENI. DNA for the CDR3: TGTGCCAGCTCACCACCCCTGGGACAGGGGACCGAAGCTTTCTTT. Amino acids: CASSPPLGQGTEAFF.

This chain uses TRBV2 with TRBJ2-7, with 11 bases lining up with TRBD2. Per germline, CDR1 SNHLY and CDR2 FYNNEI. This CDR3 comprises 13 residues. V was clipped by 9 bases and J by 6 bases; unmatched bases: 7. The CDR3 DNA is TGTGCCAGTCGGACTAGCGGGTTCGGCGAGCAGTACTTC. Translating gives CASRTSGFGEQYF. Supplemented by reference TRBV2 and TRBJ2-7, the full variable domain reads EPEVTQTPSHQVTQMGQEVILRCVPISNHLYFYWYRQILGQKVEFLVSFYNNEISEKSEIFDDQFSVERPDGSNFTLKIRSTKLEDSAMYFCASRTSGFGEQYFGPGTRLTVT.

This sequence joins TRBV6-6 and TRBJ2-7, with 7 positions matching TRBD2. Looked up from germline, CDR1 is MNHNY and CDR2 is SVGAGI (reference sequence). V gave up 6 bases and J gave up 0 bases; unmatched junction bases: 8. The CDR3 totals 15 residues. The CDR3 DNA follows: TGTGCCAGCAGCCAAACTAGCGTCCCCTCCTACGAGCAGTACTTC. Encoded protein: CASSQTSVPSYEQYF.

The gene calls are TRBV7-4 and TRBJ1-1; D unresolved. V shed 1 base and J shed 5 bases, with 17 bases lying between them. The CDR3 sequence is 16 residues long. Germline CDR1 SGHVT, CDR2 SQSDAQ. The CDR3 loop reads CASSLVGRPAPTEAFF. The DNA for the CDR3 is TGTGCCAGCAGCTTAGTTGGGAGACCGGCCCCGACTGAAGCTTTCTTT.

This rearrangement joins TRBV6-4 to TRBJ1-2; 11 bases map to TRBD1. Trimming cost V 6 bases and J 7 bases; bases outside gene matches: 4. The germline CDR1 and CDR2 sequences are MRHNA and SNTAGT. CDR3 length: 13 residues. The CDR3 DNA reads as TGTGCCAGCAGGAAGGGACAGGGGGGTGGCTACACCTTC. It yields the protein CASRKGQGGGYTF.

The chain joins TRBV5-1 to TRBJ1-1; D uncertain. The CDR3 totals 14 residues. V was trimmed by 2 bases and J by 0 bases, leaving 8 bases between them. Per the germline V gene, CDR1 is SGHRS and CDR2 is YFSETQ. In nucleotides, the CDR3 is TGCGCCAGCAGCTTAGAGGGATTGAACACTGAAGCTTTCTTT. It is translated as CASSLEGLNTEAFF.

The gene calls are TRBV28 and TRBJ1-5; 7 bases are shared with TRBD1. The germline V gene has CDR1 MDHEN and CDR2 SYDVKM. This CDR3 spans 17 amino acids. Trimming cost V 7 bases and J 7 bases; bases outside gene matches: 19. The CDR3 nucleotides read TGTGCCAGCACTACCTCAGCCCTCTTACAGGGGATACAGCCCCAGCATTTT. Residues: CASTTSALLQGIQPQHF.

The table lists this clone with a few counts. The sample carries other DNA sequences with the same CDR3. This chain connects TRBV6-1 to TRBJ1-4, with D unresolved. The germline V gene encodes CDR1 MNHNS and CDR2 SASEGT. The CDR3 covers 11 residues. The V and J ends lost 5 bases and 4 bases respectively, with 2 bases between them. The chain's CDR3 is CASSLNEKLFF. CDR3 sequence (DNA): TGTGCCAGCAGTCTTAATGAAAAACTGTTTTTT.